This passage covers 10 T cell receptor beta chains from one sample sequenced in a study of cytotoxic CD8 clonotypes in ibrutinib-treated CLL. The repertoire was sequenced with immunoSEQ multiplex PCR; TCRdb's copy has only in-frame clones and lacks some. The sample records approximately 30,000 clones, approximately 54% being singletons. The sample consisted of PBMCs, taken before ibrutinib treatment. These receptors all come from a human donor with chronic lymphocytic leukemia.

This clone was detected a few times. V is TRBV7-9 and J is TRBJ2-1; possible D gene TRBD2, 5 bases. This CDR3 comprises 16 residues. CDR1 SEHNR and CDR2 FQNEAQ come from the germline V gene (reference sequence). Trimming shortened V by 1 base and J by 0 bases, and 10 bases separated the two germline ends. The CDR3 reads CASSLEIGSSYNEQFF. CDR3 in DNA: TGTGCCAGCAGCTTAGAGATAGGGAGCTCCTACAATGAGCAGTTCTTC.

This clone was detected a few times. V is TRBV5-1 and J is TRBJ1-2; D not certain. The V end lost 4 bases, the J end lost 7 bases, and 20 bases lay between the germline ends. This CDR3 contains 15 residues. The germline CDR1 and CDR2 sequences are SGHRS and YFSETQ. This chain's CDR3 is CASSSLGQSSTGYTF. CDR3 DNA: TGCGCCAGCAGCAGCCTAGGTCAGAGTTCCACTGGCTACACCTTC.

The rearrangement uses TRBV2 and TRBJ1-3; 8 nucleotides line up with TRBD1. Germline V gives CDR1 SNHLY, CDR2 FYNNEI. CDR3 length equals 15 residues. V gave up 5 bases and J gave up 4 bases; unmatched junction bases: 7. Written as DNA, the CDR3 is TGTGCCAGCAGTTTTCGGACAGGGACAGGAAACACCATATATTTT. Translating gives CASSFRTGTGNTIYF.

CDR3 in DNA: TGTGCCATCAGCGCGATGGATGGGACTAGCTACGAGCAGTACTTC. Amino acids: CAISAMDGTSYEQYF. This rearrangement joins TRBV10-3 to TRBJ2-7, with 8 bases lining up with TRBD2. V was pared by 6 bases and J by 3 bases, with 10 bases of the junction left unmatched. There are 15 residues in the CDR3. Germline-derived CDR1 and CDR2 are ENHRY and SYGVKD.

The V and J genes are TRBV10-3 and TRBJ2-3; TRBD1 aligns across 7 bases. This CDR3 is built from 14 residues. Germline V gene sequence: CDR1 ENHRY, CDR2 SYGVKD. With V trimmed by 6 bases and J by 5 bases, 8 bases remained unmatched. CDR3 amino acids: CAIRTQGRGDTQYF. The CDR3 DNA reads as TGTGCCATCAGGACACAGGGGAGAGGAGATACGCAGTATTTT.

The chain joins TRBV10-3 to TRBJ2-5; D may be TRBD1 (5 bases). The germline CDR1 and CDR2 sequences are ENHRY and SYGVKD. This CDR3 comprises 13 residues. The V end was cut by 4 bases, the J end by 4 bases, with 10 bases between. The CDR3 is CAISADIPETQYF. The CDR3 DNA reads as TGTGCCATCAGTGCGGACATTCCAGAGACCCAGTACTTC.

V is TRBV10-3 and J is TRBJ2-1, with a weak D call TRBD2 (6 bases). Trimming removed 3 bases at V and 9 bases at J, with 12 bases between. The V gene's germline CDR1 is ENHRY and CDR2 SYGVKD. The CDR3 length is 13 residues. The DNA for the CDR3 is TGTGCCATCAGTGAAGACCGGGGAGGTGAGCAGTTCTTC. Translating it yields CAISEDRGGEQFF.

This clone was seen only a few times. The chain is built from TRBV7-3 and TRBJ2-1, with D maybe TRBD2 (5 bases). The ends were cut back, 5 bases at V and 5 bases at J, with 10 bases in the middle. This CDR3 region has 13 residues. CDR1 is SGHTA, CDR2 FQGTGA, per germline. CDR3 DNA sequence: TGTGCCAGCAGCCCCGGGATTAACAATGAGCAGTTCTTC. Translating it yields CASSPGINNEQFF.

The J gene is TRBJ2-7, the V gene TRBV28; 7 bases fit TRBD2. The CDR3 totals 14 residues. CDR1 MDHEN and CDR2 SYDVKM come from the germline V gene. With 8 bases clipped from V and 2 bases from J, the junction kept 9 bases outside the gene matches. DNA of the CDR3: TGTGCCAGCTGCCGTGGCGGGAGCCCCTACGAGCAGTACTTC. Its translation is CASCRGGSPYEQYF.

The chain is built from TRBV11-1 and TRBJ2-7; no firm D call. Germline CDR1 reads SGHAT; CDR2 reads FQDESV (reference sequence). The CDR3 totals 15 residues. The ends were cut back, 3 bases at V and 7 bases at J, with 19 bases in the middle. The CDR3 sequence: CASSLWIIPYEEQYF. CDR3 nucleotide sequence: TGTGCCAGCAGCTTGTGGATAATCCCCTACGAAGAGCAGTACTTC.